The rows below give T cell receptor beta chains drawn from one sample of a study of post-analysis software for immune sequencing data. TCRdb recomputed calls from the PCR reads with MiXCR, one row per CDR3 protein. The sample has hundreds of thousands of distinct CDR3 sequences, approximately 60% seen once. Sequenced input: blood. All receptors come from a girl aged 2-10 years with multiple sclerosis. CDR3s include the opening cysteine and the closing phenylalanine or tryptophan. A D gene is named only where the DNA matches it firmly. Some rows mark clone size as missing; the rest say once, few, many or name a class of expanded clone.

abundance	j_gene	d_gene	v_gene	CDR3nt	CDR3aa
NA	TRBJ2-4	NA	TRBV5-1	TGCGCCAGCAGCTTCCTGGACTGGCCAGATAACATTCAGTACTTC	CASSFLDWPDNIQYF
NA	TRBJ2-3	NA	TRBV27	TGTGCCAGCAGTCTAAGCATTTCGACAGATACGCAGTATTTT	CASSLSISTDTQYF
NA	TRBJ1-1	NA	TRBV7-2	TGTGTCAGCAGCTTAGTGCGGGGGAGAACCAACACTGAAGCTTTCTTT	CVSSLVRGRTNTEAFF
NA	TRBJ2-3	NA	TRBV4-1	TGCGCCGGTCGAGGGGGGGGACCCCGCACAGATACGCAGTATTTT	CAGRGGGPRTDTQYF
NA	TRBJ2-5	TRBD1	TRBV5-1	TGCGCCAGCAGCGCGGCCACAGGGGAAGGGACCCAGTACTTC	CASSAATGEGTQYF
NA	TRBJ2-7	NA	TRBV5-1	TGCGCCAGCAGCTTCGGGGACAACTACTCCTACGAGCAGTACTTC	CASSFGDNYSYEQYF
NA	TRBJ2-1	NA	TRBV12-3/TRBV12-4	TGTGCCAGCACCATGGGGGCCTACAATGAGCAGTTCTTC	CASTMGAYNEQFF
few	TRBJ1-2	NA	TRBV29-1	TGCAGCGCCGAAGCCGGCAATTACTATGGCTACACCTTC	CSAEAGNYYGYTF
NA	TRBJ2-7	NA	TRBV6-2/TRBV6-3	TGTGCCAGCAGGAGGGGAGATAACTTAGGGATTCAGTACTTC	CASRRGDNLGIQYF
once	TRBJ2-5	NA	TRBV4-1	TGCGCCAGCAGCCAAGGGCCTGCGGGAACAATCCAAGAGACCCAGTACTTC	CASSQGPAGTIQETQYF
NA	TRBJ1-1	NA	TRBV29-1	TGCAGCGTTGACTTTCCGAGCCAGACCTTACCGAACACTGAAGCTTTCTTT	CSVDFPSQTLPNTEAFF
NA	TRBJ1-5	TRBD1	TRBV7-7	TGTGCCAGCAGCTTAGTCGAAGACAGGGGAATTTGCAATCAGCCCCAGCATTTT	CASSLVEDRGICNQPQHF
NA	TRBJ2-1	NA	TRBV4-3	TGCGCCAGCAGCCAAGGGTATGAGCAGTTCTTC	CASSQGYEQFF
NA	TRBJ1-1	NA	TRBV3-1	TGTGCCAGCAGCCACGGGCTCCCGGGGGGACACACTGAAGCTTTCTTT	CASSHGLPGGHTEAFF
NA	TRBJ2-1	TRBD2	TRBV5-1	TGCGCCAGCAGTATGGGGGAGGGCCAAAAAGAGCAGTTCTTC	CASSMGEGQKEQFF
NA	TRBJ2-3	NA	TRBV7-2	TGTGCCAGCAGCTTGGGGTGGGGGAGAATCACAGATACGCAGTATTTT	CASSLGWGRITDTQYF
NA	TRBJ1-1	NA	TRBV5-1	TGCGCCAGCAGCCCGGGACGGGCCCGGAACACTGAAGCTTTCTTT	CASSPGRARNTEAFF
NA	TRBJ1-6	NA	TRBV5-1	TGCGCCAGCAGCTTGGGCTCCTATAATTCACCCCTCCACTTT	CASSLGSYNSPLHF
NA	TRBJ2-3	NA	TRBV10-2	TGCGCCAGCAGTGAGGCCCCTACCCCCACAGATACGCAGTATTTT	CASSEAPTPTDTQYF
NA	TRBJ2-1	NA	TRBV7-3	TGTGCCAGCAGCTCCGACTGGAACAATGAGCAGTTCTTC	CASSSDWNNEQFF
NA	TRBJ1-1	TRBD1	TRBV6-1	TGTGCCAGCAGGCTGACAGGGACCGGGTATTTGATGAACACTGAAGCTTTCTTT	CASRLTGTGYLMNTEAFF
NA	TRBJ2-1	TRBD2	TRBV15	TGTGCCACCAGCAGAGATCGGGGCTTCGGGACTAGCAATGAGCAGTTCTTC	CATSRDRGFGTSNEQFF
NA	TRBJ1-4	TRBD1	TRBV20-1	TGCAGTGCTCCCGGGACAGGGGATGAAAAACTGTTTTTT	CSAPGTGDEKLFF
NA	TRBJ2-7	TRBD2	TRBV29-1	TGCAGCGTTGATTATCGTGGAGCGGGGGAGACCTACAAGCAGTACTTC	CSVDYRGAGETYKQYF
NA	TRBJ2-5	NA	TRBV29-1	TGCAGCGTATCCCTAGGGGAGACCCAGTACTTC	CSVSLGETQYF
few	TRBJ2-3	NA	TRBV2	TGTGCCGGACCGGGGACACCTAGCACAGATACGCAGTATTTT	CAGPGTPSTDTQYF
NA	TRBJ2-5	TRBD1	TRBV29-1	TGCAGCTTCCTACAGGGGAAAGAGACCCAGTACTTC	CSFLQGKETQYF
NA	TRBJ2-5	NA	TRBV20-1	TGCAGTGCTTCGCCCGGGCAGGGAGGACTCCAAGAGACCCAGTACTTC	CSASPGQGGLQETQYF
few	TRBJ1-1	NA	TRBV7-3	TGTGCCAGCAGCACCGCTTTGAACACTGAAGCTTTCTTT	CASSTALNTEAFF
NA	TRBJ2-5	NA	TRBV7-9	TGTGCCAGCAGCCCAGGTTTTAAAATCGGCCGAGAGACCCAGTACTTC	CASSPGFKIGRETQYF
NA	TRBJ2-2	TRBD1	TRBV6-2/TRBV6-3	TGTGCCCCATACGACAGGGACGGCCCTCTCGGGGAGCTGTTTTTT	CAPYDRDGPLGELFF
few	TRBJ2-1	NA	TRBV9	TGTGCCAGCAGCGTAGCGGGACCCACCTACAATGAGCAGTTCTTC	CASSVAGPTYNEQFF